The T cell receptor beta chain under discussion was sequenced for a study of blood T cell repertoires in COVID-19. Overall study context: COVID-19 samples collected from the United States, Italy and Spain covered acute and convalescent phases. Sample material is recorded as cDNA or gDNA derived from T cells, B-cell-depleted T cells, or PBMCs.

As processed by the authors: Using reference gene primer amplification, nucleated cell counts were estimated. The assay was immunoSEQ multiplex PCR, and TCRdb's table has in-frame clones only and misses some. That table furnishes V, J and clone size, whereas the DNA furnished D and trimming. This sample has 110,000 to 150,000 clones, with 85% to 90% found just once. The CDR3 runs 15 residues. The germline gives CDR1 MNHEY, CDR2 SVGAGI. The junction had 8 bases not matched to a gene; V was cut back by 6 bases and J by 4 bases. The sample holds one count of this clone. The source of this sequence is a woman aged 55-69 years with active COVID-19. This sequence joins TRBV6-5 and TRBJ2-3; the match to TRBD1 covers 9 bases. The sample consisted of peripheral blood. The CDR3 bases are TGTGCCAGCAGCCGTCACAGGGGGCGGGCAGATACGCAGTATTTT. The encoded protein is CASSRHRGRADTQYF.